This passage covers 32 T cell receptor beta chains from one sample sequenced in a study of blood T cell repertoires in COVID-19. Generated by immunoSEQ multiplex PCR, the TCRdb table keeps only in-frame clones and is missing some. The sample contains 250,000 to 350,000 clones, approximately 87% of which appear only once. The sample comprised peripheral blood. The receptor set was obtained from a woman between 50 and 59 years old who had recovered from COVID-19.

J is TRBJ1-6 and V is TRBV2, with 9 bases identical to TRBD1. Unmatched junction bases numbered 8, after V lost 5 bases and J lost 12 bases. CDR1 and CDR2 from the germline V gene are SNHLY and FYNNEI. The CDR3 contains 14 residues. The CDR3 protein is CASSTGGPPEPLHF. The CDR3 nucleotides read TGTGCCAGCAGTACAGGGGGCCCCCCTGAACCCCTCCACTTT.

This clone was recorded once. Here the CDR3 DNA reads TGTGCCAGCAGCAAAGCGGGAGGGGAGCAACAGCCCCAGCATTTT. This encodes CASSKAGGEQQPQHF. J is TRBJ1-5 and V is TRBV21-1. TRBV21-1 is deemed a pseudogene. The CDR3 has 15 amino acids.

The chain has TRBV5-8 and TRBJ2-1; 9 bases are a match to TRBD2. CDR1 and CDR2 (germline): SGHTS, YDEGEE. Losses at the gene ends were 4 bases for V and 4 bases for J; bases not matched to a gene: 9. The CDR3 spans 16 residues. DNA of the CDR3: TGTGCCAGCAGCATGGTGGTAGCGGGGGATTACAATGAGCAGTTCTTC. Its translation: CASSMVVAGDYNEQFF.

CDR3 nucleotides: TGCAGCGTTGAACTTAGCGGCAGCACAGATACGCAGTATTTT. It yields the protein CSVELSGSTDTQYF. The chain recombines TRBV29-1 with TRBJ2-3; possible D gene TRBD2, 6 bases. This CDR3 spans 14 amino acids. Germline V gene sequence: CDR1 SQVTM, CDR2 ANQGSEA. V was shortened by 2 bases and J by 0 bases, with 9 bases between the two germline ends.

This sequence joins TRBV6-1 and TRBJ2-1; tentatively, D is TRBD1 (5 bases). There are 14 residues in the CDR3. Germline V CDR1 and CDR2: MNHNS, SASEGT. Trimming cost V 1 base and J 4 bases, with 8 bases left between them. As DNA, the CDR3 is TGTGCCAGCAGTGAAGGGACACCTTACAATGAGCAGTTCTTC. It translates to CASSEGTPYNEQFF.

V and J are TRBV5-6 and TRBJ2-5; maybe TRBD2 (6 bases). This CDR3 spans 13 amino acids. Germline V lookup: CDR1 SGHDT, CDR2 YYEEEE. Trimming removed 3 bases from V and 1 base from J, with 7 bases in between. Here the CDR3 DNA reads TGTGCCAGCAGCTCGGGACTCCAAGAGACCCAGTACTTC. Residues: CASSSGLQETQYF.

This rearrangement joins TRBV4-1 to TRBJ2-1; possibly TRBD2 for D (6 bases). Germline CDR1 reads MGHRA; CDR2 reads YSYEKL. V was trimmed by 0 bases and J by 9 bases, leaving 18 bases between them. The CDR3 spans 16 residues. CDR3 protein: CASSQDEKLRGIEQFF. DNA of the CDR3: TGCGCCAGCAGCCAAGACGAGAAACTTCGGGGGATTGAGCAGTTCTTC.

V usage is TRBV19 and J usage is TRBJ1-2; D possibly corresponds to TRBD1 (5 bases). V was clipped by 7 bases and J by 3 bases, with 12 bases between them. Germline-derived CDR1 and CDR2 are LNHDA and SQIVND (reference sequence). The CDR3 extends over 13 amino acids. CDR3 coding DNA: TGTGCCAGTAAACCGGACACATACTATGGCTACACCTTC. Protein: CASKPDTYYGYTF.

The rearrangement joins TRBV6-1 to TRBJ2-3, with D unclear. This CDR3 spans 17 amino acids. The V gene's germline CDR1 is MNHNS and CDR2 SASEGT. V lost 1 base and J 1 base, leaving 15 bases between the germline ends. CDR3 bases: TGTGCCAGCAGTGAAGTGGTTCCCGTGGCGGGCACAGATACGCAGTATTTT. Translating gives CASSEVVPVAGTDTQYF.

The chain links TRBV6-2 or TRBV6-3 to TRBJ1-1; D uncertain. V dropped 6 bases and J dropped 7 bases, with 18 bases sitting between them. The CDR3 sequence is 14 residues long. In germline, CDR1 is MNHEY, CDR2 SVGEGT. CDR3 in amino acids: CASSFAREQNEAFF. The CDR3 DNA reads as TGTGCCAGCAGCTTCGCGCGGGAACAAAATGAAGCTTTCTTT.

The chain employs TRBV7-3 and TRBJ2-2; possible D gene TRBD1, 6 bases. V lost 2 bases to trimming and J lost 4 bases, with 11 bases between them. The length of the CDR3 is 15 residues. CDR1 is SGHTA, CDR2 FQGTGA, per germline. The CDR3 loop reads CASSLHSRGTGELFF. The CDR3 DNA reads TGTGCCAGCAGCTTACATTCCAGGGGCACCGGGGAGCTGTTTTTT. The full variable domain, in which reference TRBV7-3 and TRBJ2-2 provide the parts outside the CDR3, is GAGVSQTPSNKVTEKGKYVELRCDPISGHTALYWYRQSLGQGPEFLIYFQGTGAADDSGLPNDRFFAVRPEGSVSTLKIQRTERGDSAVYLCASSLHSRGTGELFFGEGSRLTVL.

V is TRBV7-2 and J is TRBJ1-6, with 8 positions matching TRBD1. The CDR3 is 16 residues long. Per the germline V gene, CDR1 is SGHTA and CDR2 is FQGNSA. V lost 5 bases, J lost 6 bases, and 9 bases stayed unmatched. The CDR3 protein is CASSLEVRGPNSPLHF. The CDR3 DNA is TGTGCCAGCAGCCTAGAGGTCAGGGGGCCTAATTCACCCCTCCACTTT.

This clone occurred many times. The CDR3 region has the DNA TGTGCCAGCAGTGATCCGGGAAATGAAGCTTTCTTT. It codes for CASSDPGNEAFF. V gene TRBV6-1 combines with J gene TRBJ1-1; D uncertain. Germline-derived CDR1 and CDR2 are MNHNS and SASEGT. V dropped 3 bases and J dropped 7 bases, with 9 bases sitting between them. The CDR3 totals 12 residues.

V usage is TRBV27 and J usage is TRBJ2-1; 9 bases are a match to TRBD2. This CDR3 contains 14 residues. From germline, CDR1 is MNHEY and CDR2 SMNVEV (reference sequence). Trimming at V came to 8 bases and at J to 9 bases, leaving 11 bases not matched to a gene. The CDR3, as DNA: TGTGCCAGCTCCCTTAGCGGGAGTTTAAGTGAGCAGTTCTTC. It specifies CASSLSGSLSEQFF.

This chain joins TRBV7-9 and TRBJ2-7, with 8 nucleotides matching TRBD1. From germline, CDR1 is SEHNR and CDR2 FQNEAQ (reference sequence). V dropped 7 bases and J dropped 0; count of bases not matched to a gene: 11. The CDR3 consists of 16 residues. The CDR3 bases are TGTGCCAGCACTCCCGGTGGGACAGGTCTCTCCTACGAGCAGTACTTC. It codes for CASTPGGTGLSYEQYF.

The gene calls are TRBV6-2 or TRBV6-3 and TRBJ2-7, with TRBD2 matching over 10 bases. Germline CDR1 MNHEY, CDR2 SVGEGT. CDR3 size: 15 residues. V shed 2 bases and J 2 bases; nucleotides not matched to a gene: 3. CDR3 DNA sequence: TGTGCCAGCAGTTACCGTAGCGGGGGGCCCTACGAGCAGTACTTC. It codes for CASSYRSGGPYEQYF.

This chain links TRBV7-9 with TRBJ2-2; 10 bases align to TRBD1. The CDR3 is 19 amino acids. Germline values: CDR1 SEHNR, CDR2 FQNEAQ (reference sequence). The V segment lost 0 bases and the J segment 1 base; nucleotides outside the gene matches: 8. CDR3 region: CASSLASPRTGGNTGELFF. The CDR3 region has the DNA TGTGCCAGCAGCTTAGCGTCCCCCCGGACAGGGGGGAACACCGGGGAGCTGTTTTTT.

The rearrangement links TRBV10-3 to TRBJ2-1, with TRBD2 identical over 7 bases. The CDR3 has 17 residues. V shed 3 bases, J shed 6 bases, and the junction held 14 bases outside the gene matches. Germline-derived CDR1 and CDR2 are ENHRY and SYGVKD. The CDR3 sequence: CAISDPRGGRAGNEQFF. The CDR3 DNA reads TGTGCCATCAGTGACCCCCGTGGGGGGAGGGCCGGCAATGAGCAGTTCTTC.

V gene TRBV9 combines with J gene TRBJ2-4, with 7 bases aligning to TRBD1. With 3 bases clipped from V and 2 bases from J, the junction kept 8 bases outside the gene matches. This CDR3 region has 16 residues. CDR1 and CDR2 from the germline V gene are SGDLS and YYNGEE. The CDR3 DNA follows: TGTGCCAGCAGCGCACCAGAAAGGGGGCCCAAAAACATTCAGTACTTC. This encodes CASSAPERGPKNIQYF. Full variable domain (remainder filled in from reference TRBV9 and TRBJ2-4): DSGVTQTPKHLITATGQRVTLRCSPRSGDLSVYWYQQSLDQGLQFLIQYYNGEERAKGNILERFSAQQFPDLHSELNLSSLELGDSALYFCASSAPERGPKNIQYFGAGTRLSVL.

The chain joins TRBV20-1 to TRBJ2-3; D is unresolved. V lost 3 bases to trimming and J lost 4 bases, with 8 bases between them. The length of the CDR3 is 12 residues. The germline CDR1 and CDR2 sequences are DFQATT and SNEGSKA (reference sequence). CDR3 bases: TGCAGTGCTAGTCATCGGGCAGATACGCAGTATTTT. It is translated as CSASHRADTQYF.

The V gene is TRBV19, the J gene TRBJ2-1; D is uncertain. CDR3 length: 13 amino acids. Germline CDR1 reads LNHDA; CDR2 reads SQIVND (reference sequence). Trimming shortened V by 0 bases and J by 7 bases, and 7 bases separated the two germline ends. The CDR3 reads CASSIEPENEQFF. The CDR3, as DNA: TGTGCCAGTAGTATAGAACCGGAGAATGAGCAGTTCTTC. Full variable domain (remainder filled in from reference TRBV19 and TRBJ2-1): DGGITQSPKYLFRKEGQNVTLSCEQNLNHDAMYWYRQDPGQGLRLIYYSQIVNDFQKGDIAEGYSVSREKKESFPLTVTSAQKNPTAFYLCASSIEPENEQFFGPGTRLTVL.

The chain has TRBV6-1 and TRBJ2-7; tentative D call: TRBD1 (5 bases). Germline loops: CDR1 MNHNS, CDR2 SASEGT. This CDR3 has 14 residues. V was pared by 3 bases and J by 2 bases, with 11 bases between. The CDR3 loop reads CASSDRWGAYEQYF. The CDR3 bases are TGTGCCAGCAGTGATAGGTGGGGCGCCTACGAGCAGTACTTC.

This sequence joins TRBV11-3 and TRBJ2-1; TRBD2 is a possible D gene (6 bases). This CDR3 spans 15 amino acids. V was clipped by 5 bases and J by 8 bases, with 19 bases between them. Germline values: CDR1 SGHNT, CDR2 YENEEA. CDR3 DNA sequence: TGTGCCAGCAGCGGGCCTCGGGCTAGCGCAGATGAGCAGTTCTTC. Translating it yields CASSGPRASADEQFF.

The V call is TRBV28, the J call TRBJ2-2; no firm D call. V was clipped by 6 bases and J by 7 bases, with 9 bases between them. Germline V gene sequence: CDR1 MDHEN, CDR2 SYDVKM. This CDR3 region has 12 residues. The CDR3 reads CASSLYFGELFF. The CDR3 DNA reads TGTGCCAGCAGCCTTTATTTCGGGGAGCTGTTTTTT.

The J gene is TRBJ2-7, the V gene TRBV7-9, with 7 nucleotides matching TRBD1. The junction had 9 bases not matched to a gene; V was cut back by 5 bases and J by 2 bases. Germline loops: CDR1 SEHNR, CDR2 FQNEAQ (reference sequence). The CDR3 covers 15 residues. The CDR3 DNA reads TGTGCCAGCAGCGCCCGCTCGGGACAGACCTACGAGCAGTACTTC. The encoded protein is CASSARSGQTYEQYF.

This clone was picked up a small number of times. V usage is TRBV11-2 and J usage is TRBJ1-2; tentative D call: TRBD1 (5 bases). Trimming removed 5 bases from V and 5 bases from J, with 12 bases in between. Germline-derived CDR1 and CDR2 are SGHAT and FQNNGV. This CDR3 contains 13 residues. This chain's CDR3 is CASSPAGGYGYTF. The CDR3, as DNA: TGTGCCAGCAGCCCGGCCGGGGGGTATGGCTACACCTTC.

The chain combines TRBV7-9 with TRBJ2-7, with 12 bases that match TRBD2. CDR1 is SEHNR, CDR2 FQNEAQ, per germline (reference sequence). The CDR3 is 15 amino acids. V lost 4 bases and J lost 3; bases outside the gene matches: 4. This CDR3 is CASSSLTSGSYEQYF. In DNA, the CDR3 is TGTGCCAGCAGCTCACTGACTAGCGGGAGCTACGAGCAGTACTTC. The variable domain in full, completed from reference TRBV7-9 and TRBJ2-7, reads DTGVSQNPRHKITKRGQNVTFRCDPISEHNRLYWYRQTLGQGPEFLTYFQNEAQLEKSRLLSDRFSAERPKGSFSTLEIQRTEQGDSAMYLCASSSLTSGSYEQYFGPGTRLTVT.

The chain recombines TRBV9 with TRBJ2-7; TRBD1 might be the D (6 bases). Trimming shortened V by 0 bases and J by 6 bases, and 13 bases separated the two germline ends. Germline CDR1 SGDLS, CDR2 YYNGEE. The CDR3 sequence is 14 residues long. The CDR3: CASSVGDTFGEQYF. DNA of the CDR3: TGTGCCAGCAGCGTAGGGGACACCTTTGGCGAGCAGTACTTC. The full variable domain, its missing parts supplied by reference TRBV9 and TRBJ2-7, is DSGVTQTPKHLITATGQRVTLRCSPRSGDLSVYWYQQSLDQGLQFLIQYYNGEERAKGNILERFSAQQFPDLHSELNLSSLELGDSALYFCASSVGDTFGEQYFGPGTRLTVT.

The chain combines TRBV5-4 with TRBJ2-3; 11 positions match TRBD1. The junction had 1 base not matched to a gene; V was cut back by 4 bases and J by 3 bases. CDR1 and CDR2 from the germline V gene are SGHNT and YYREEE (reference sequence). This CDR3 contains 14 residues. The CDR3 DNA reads TGTGCCAGCAGCGGACAGGGGGCAACAGATACGCAGTATTTT. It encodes CASSGQGATDTQYF.

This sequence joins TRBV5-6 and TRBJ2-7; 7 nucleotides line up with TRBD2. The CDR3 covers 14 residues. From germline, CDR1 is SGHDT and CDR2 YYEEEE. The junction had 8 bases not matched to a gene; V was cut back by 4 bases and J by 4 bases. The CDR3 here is CASSPGGRAYEQYF. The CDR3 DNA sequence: TGTGCCAGCAGCCCGGGTGGGAGGGCTTACGAGCAGTACTTC.

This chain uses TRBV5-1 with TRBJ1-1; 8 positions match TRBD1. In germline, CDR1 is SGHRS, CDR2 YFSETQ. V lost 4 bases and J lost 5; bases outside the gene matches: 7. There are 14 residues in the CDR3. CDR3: CASSGTGGRTEAFF. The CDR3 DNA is TGCGCCAGCAGCGGGACAGGAGGAAGGACTGAAGCTTTCTTT.

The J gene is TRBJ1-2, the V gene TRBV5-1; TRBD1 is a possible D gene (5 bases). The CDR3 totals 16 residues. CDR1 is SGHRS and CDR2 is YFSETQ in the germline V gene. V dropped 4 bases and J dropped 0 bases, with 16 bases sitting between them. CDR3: CASSLGGGASNYGYTF. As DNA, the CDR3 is TGCGCCAGCAGCCTCGGGGGTGGGGCCTCTAACTATGGCTACACCTTC.